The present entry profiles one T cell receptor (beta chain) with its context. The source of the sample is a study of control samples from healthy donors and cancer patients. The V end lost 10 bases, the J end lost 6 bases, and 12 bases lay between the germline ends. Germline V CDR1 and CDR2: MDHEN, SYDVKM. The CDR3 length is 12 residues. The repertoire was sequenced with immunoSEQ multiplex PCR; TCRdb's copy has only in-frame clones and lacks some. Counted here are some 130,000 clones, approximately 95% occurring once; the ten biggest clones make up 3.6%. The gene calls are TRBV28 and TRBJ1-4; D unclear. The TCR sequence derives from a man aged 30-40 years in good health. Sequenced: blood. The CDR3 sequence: CATLRSDEKLFF. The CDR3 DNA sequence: TGTGCCACCCTACGGTCCGATGAAAAACTGTTTTTT. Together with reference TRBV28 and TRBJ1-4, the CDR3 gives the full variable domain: DVKVTQSSRYLVKRTGEKVFLECVQDMDHENMFWYRQDPGLGLRLIYFSYDVKMKEKGDIPEGYSVSREKKERFSLILESASTNQTSMYLCATLRSDEKLFFGSGTQLSVL.